This TCR beta chain was sequenced for a study of blood T cell repertoires in COVID-19. Study details: The United States, Italy and Spain were the sources of the acute and convalescent COVID-19 samples. In each case, the material was cDNA or gDNA derived from T cells, B-cell-depleted T cells, or PBMCs.

Authors' methods: Researchers report that nucleated cell counts were estimated from reference gene primer amplification. Assay: immunoSEQ multiplex PCR; the TCRdb copy retains only in-frame clones and omits some. V, J and clone size are those of that table, while D and trimming were read from the DNA. The sample includes about 210,000 clones, approximately 85% seen only once; the top ten take about 4.9%. The receptor's source is a woman older than 75 with acute or convalescent COVID-19. The sequenced sample consisted of peripheral blood.

The CDR3 reads CASSPRPSGSRVHEQYF. The CDR3 bases are TGTGCCAGTAGTCCCCGTCCTAGCGGGAGTAGGGTCCACGAGCAGTACTTC. The V gene is TRBV19, the J gene TRBJ2-7; 10 bases line up with TRBD2. CDR3 length equals 17 residues. V dropped 5 bases and J dropped 5; count of bases not matched to a gene: 15. Per germline, CDR1 LNHDA and CDR2 SQIVND (reference sequence).